This TCR beta chain was sequenced during a study of cytomegalovirus exposure and HLA in healthy donors (TCRdb year 2017). Notes on the research overall: An earlier analysis of approximately 600 of the donors reported 250 to 350 Gb of sequence data and around 120 million unique TCR beta sequences from around 200 million T cells. About 320 gigabases of sequencing data and approximately 85 million unique TCR sequences were included in an early release covering several hundred HLA-typed donors. The genetic ancestry cluster associated with self-reported Caucasian donors included around 76% of the roughly 400 genotyped donors. The study was designed to test whether signatures of past pathogen exposure could be identified by cataloging public T cell receptors. The study used immunosequencing to profile the T cell repertoires of approximately 630 subjects and linked those repertoires to cytomegalovirus serostatus. Along with the approximately 700-subject first cohort, a separate validation cohort of 120 different subjects was used. To predict cytomegalovirus infection status, the study combined high-throughput TCR immunosequencing, statistical association of individual TCRs with disease status, and machine learning. To study patterns of TCR occurrence, a later analysis re-analyzed previously published TCR beta repertoires from just over 650 donors and added high-resolution HLA genotyping. In the later analysis, no new phenotypic data were used to find candidate immune exposures; instead, reliance was placed on TCR beta sequences and their occurrence across donors. An earlier analysis of several hundred of the donors used high-throughput TCR beta sequencing to judge whether each TCR beta V gene segment behaved as functional or pseudogenic. Donor age, sex, ethnicity and CMV serostatus were collected together with the repertoire data. Genome-wide SNP genotypes for about 65% of the 666 donors were used in a later genetic analysis, which treated that subset as a discovery cohort. Every repertoire in the discovery cohort had been generated on one and the same sequencing platform. HLA typing included class I and class II loci at four-digit resolution. The number of donors typed differed by locus, with 629-630 for A, B, C, DRB1 and DQB1, more than 500 for DQA1, 606 for DPA1, and around 430 for DPB1. Several DR-DQ haplotypes were handled as single units for association and clustering because linkage in the cohort was strong. On average, about 240,000 unique TCR beta nucleotide sequences were sequenced per donor among 300 to 500 genotyped donors of the cohort, with roughly 20% of those sequences being non-productive. Overall study outcomes, separate from this receptor: The earlier analysis of some 560 of the donors excluded roughly 17 rarely observed V segments, including chromosome 9 orphons, because counts were too low. The authors suggested that the approach could potentially be generalized to other disease states and immunological phenotypes. Immune exposure information for the cohort was limited to CMV serostatus. The study gave a list of 150 to 200 TCR beta chains associated with cytomegalovirus. The presence/absence analyses assumed that sequencing depth was roughly uniform across donors, and that assumption may not be true. A later analysis found that most CMV-associated TCR beta chains appeared HLA-restricted, with HLA associations seemingly driven largely by CMV exposure. This cohort had only TCR beta chains sequenced, and the lack of alpha or paired-chain data limited which features could be detected. A group of highly shared sequence variants was considered likely to be a technical artifact of the sequencing pipeline. Assigning TCR associations to individual alleles was difficult when HLA alleles, especially DR and DQ, strongly co-occurred. A later analysis associated roughly 17,000 TCR beta sequences with specific HLA alleles at a false discovery rate of 0.05. A further reported finding was that TCR beta sequences accurately predicted the HLA-A and HLA-B alleles for most subjects in the first cohort. Cytomegalovirus status was reported to be diagnosed by the classifier with high specificity and sensitivity in both the original and validation cohorts. Compared with the 666-donor mean, donors in an Asian-associated ancestry cluster had fewer N-insertions in productive TCRs, according to a later genetic analysis. In vitro tests confirmed that a few of the cytomegalovirus-associated TCR beta chains recognize cytomegalovirus antigens. While some public TCRs were present in many individuals, most TCR sequences turned up only very rarely across donors. Some IMGT-functional V segments, including TRBV6-2 and TRBV6-3, could not be distinguished by the 87-base-pair reads and were therefore excluded. An association between a missense DCLRE1C variant and V-gene and J-gene trimming of TCR beta chains was found in a later genetic analysis and replicated in an independent cohort. Linkage disequilibrium might explain the correlated functional status among segregating V segments, but an unknown experimental factor could not be excluded. Because some donors lacked HLA typing at each locus, the association tests relied only on the typed subset. Several of the top co-occurrence clusters appeared to be linked to parvovirus B19, influenza, CMV and Epstein-Barr virus, according to a later analysis. Broadly in line with IMGT annotations, most TCR beta V segments showed up in productive rearrangements about 90% or about 30% of the time in an earlier analysis of a few hundred of the donors. In a later analysis, HLA-associated TCR beta chains were found to be more clonally expanded and to have lower generation probabilities than equally common non-associated chains. A later analysis found that TCR association rates varied across HLA loci, with DRB1 alleles showing the most associated TCRs and HLA-C alleles the fewest.

The receptor library was made with the immunoSEQ multiplex PCR assay. The multiplex PCR relied on a mix of 60 forward primers for TCR Vbeta segments and 13 reverse primers for TCR Jbeta segments. The CDR3 region of rearranged TCR beta genes was amplified from genomic DNA by a multiplex PCR assay. The Illumina HiSeq System was used to sequence the amplified TCR beta libraries as 87-base-pair reads. The published analysis was carried out like this. Across the 600 to 700 repertoires, a later analysis counted approximately 83 million unique TCR beta chains, some 11 million of which were shared by at least two donors. A nearest-neighbor algorithm error-corrected the raw reads and collapsed the reads into unique sequences, merging closely related sequences to remove PCR and sequencing errors. Alignment of CDR3 sequences to IMGT reference sequences was used to assign V, D and J gene segments. For a sequence to be retained, at least a six-nucleotide match to both a V gene segment and a J gene segment was required. A rearrangement counted as productive if the CDR3 had no stop codons and remained in frame with V and J, and every other rearrangement counted as non-productive. CDR3 was defined according to IMGT convention as the region running from the second conserved V-encoded cysteine to the conserved J-encoded phenylalanine. The earlier analysis of fewer than 750 of the donors excluded sequences that lacked an unambiguous match to a single V gene segment. An earlier analysis of 587 of the donors called V segments functional above 56.7% productive rearrangements and segregating when the between-donor standard deviation exceeded 5%. To diagnose cytomegalovirus status from the catalog of TCR beta chain sequences, a statistical classification framework was built. A later analysis assigned V and J genes by comparing TCR nucleotide sequences with IMGT/GENE-DB human TR gene sequences. The TCRdist pipeline was used in a later analysis to assign CDR3 sequences and most-parsimonious VDJ recombination scenarios. In a later analysis, every TCR beta chain was defined by the combination of its CDR3 amino acid sequence and its V-gene family, and reads without a unique V-gene family were dropped. In a later analysis, 550 to 650 highly shared, low-generation-probability nucleotide sequences were removed to address suspected cross-contamination and a sequencing artifact. In a later analysis, a clonal expansion index for each public chain was calculated from normalized within-repertoire ranks of inferred template counts. Generation probabilities in a later analysis came from a VDJ recombination model fitted to out-of-frame rearrangements, and those results were checked against IGoR. In a later analysis, hypergeometric tests were used to score TCR-TCR, TCR-HLA and TCR-CMV co-occurrence, with a repertoire-size bias correction applied to TCR pairs. A later analysis estimated false discovery rates by permuting HLA or CMV assignments 20 times. In a later analysis, co-occurring TCRs were grouped using DBSCAN, and TCRdist sequence similarity was added for clustering within HLA-allele-positive subsets. For co-occurrence clustering, repertoires with fewer than 30,000 or more than 120,000 public chains were excluded, along with about five repertoires with anomalous nucleotide sharing. What TCRdb holds here is the immuneACCESS table cut down to in-frame rearrangements. Part of the clones is not present; checked against another copy, under half of the missing clones reflect an unresolved V gene, and the others are unexplained. The D gene and trimming were derived from the DNA, and the V and J assignments and clone size from that table. Across this sample there are 150,000 to 200,000 clones, with 75% seen only once. The ten largest clones take up approximately 3.1% of the sample.

In total, roughly 670 healthy bone marrow donors made up the cohort. At the time of sampling, all cohort members were nominally healthy, though unrecorded immune exposures were likely present. The donor was CMV seropositive and belonged to the group of 270 or so seropositive cohort members. Every donor gave a peripheral blood sample, and the peripheral blood mononuclear cells from that sample were used for TCR beta sequencing. Genomic DNA was extracted from the blood cell samples with the Qiagen DNeasy Blood Extraction Kit. At the junction V is shortened by 4 bases and J by 5 bases; bases outside the gene matches: 5. CDR1 and CDR2, per the germline V gene, are SGHRS and YFSETQ. The CDR3 starts with the cysteine, ends with the phenylalanine, and has 16 residues. This entry keeps only the CDR3 DNA: 48 bases, framed from base 1. On this clone itself: The clone's antigen remains unknown. Base qualities are not at hand, and no much larger clone is one base apart.

Source material: PBMCs. The V gene is TRBV5-1 and the J gene is TRBJ2-4, and TRBD2 matches 14 of the central bases. The clonotype was recovered from a woman aged 50 to 60 in good health and CMV-seropositive. The CDR3 protein is CASSLGTSGSQNIQYF. The nucleotide sequence is given as TGCGCCAGCAGCCTCGGGACTAGCGGGAGTCAAAACATTCAGTACTTC.